A single sample gave rise to the 18 T cell receptor beta chains below, sequenced in a study of blood T cell repertoires in COVID-19. Assay: immunoSEQ multiplex PCR; the TCRdb copy retains only in-frame clones and omits some. The sample carries about 220,000 clones, 75% to 90% recorded once. Sequencing was performed on PBMCs or T cells enriched from blood (not recorded which). The source is a woman aged 40 to 49 with acute COVID-19.

In this sample, this clone turned up once. CDR3: CASSLGAGTLSGTQYF. The CDR3 DNA reads as TGTGCCAGCAGCTTAGGGGCCGGGACACTAAGCGGGACCCAGTACTTC. The chain uses TRBV7-3 and TRBJ2-5, with D tentatively TRBD1 (6 bases). The CDR3 totals 16 residues. Germline-derived CDR1 and CDR2 are SGHTA and FQGTGA. V shed 2 bases and J shed 7 bases, with 20 bases lying between them.

The chain employs TRBV2 and TRBJ1-1, with D unclear. The V end was cut by 6 bases, the J end by 2 bases, with 13 bases between. CDR1 is SNHLY and CDR2 is FYNNEI in the germline V gene. This CDR3 has 14 amino acids. The CDR3 loop reads CASSDRTGNTEAFF. The CDR3 nucleotides read TGTGCCAGCAGCGATAGAACGGGTAACACTGAAGCTTTCTTT.

The V call is TRBV30, the J call TRBJ1-1; possibly TRBD1 for D (6 bases). This CDR3 is 13 amino acids long. V was clipped by 1 base and J by 5 bases, with 11 bases between them. Germline CDR1 GTSNPN, CDR2 SVGIG (reference sequence). CDR3 bases: TGTGCCTGGAGTGCGCGGGGGCTGACTGAAGCTTTCTTT. Its protein product is CAWSARGLTEAFF. The whole variable domain, remainder taken from reference TRBV30 and TRBJ1-1, is SQTIHQWPATLVQPVGSPLSLECTVEGTSNPNLYWYRQAAGRGLQLLFYSVGIGQISSEVPQNLSASRPQDRQFILSSKKLLLSDSGFYLCAWSARGLTEAFFGQGTRLTVV.

CDR3 sequence (DNA): TGCGCCAGCAGCTTGCAGACAGGGGAGAACTATGGCTACACCTTC. Protein product: CASSLQTGENYGYTF. J is TRBJ1-2 and V is TRBV5-1, with 8 bases matching TRBD1. Unmatched junction bases numbered 4, after V lost 1 base and J lost 2 bases. The CDR3 length is 15 residues. Germline assignment: CDR1 SGHRS and CDR2 YFSETQ.

This clone appeared a single time. The gene calls are TRBV9 and TRBJ2-7, with D perhaps matching TRBD1 (6 bases). The CDR3 contains 14 residues. V lost 4 bases and J 0 bases, leaving 11 bases between the germline ends. Per the germline V gene, CDR1 is SGDLS and CDR2 is YYNGEE. CDR3: CASSPWDISYEQYF. CDR3 coding DNA: TGTGCCAGCAGCCCGTGGGACATCTCCTACGAGCAGTACTTC.

V and J are TRBV11-2 and TRBJ2-5, with D maybe TRBD1 (6 bases). Trimming removed 5 bases at V and 2 bases at J, with 15 bases between. The CDR3 totals 15 residues. In germline, CDR1 is SGHAT, CDR2 FQNNGV. The CDR3 loop reads CASSRRSDSQETQYF. Written as DNA, the CDR3 is TGTGCCAGCAGCCGGCGCTCGGACAGTCAAGAGACCCAGTACTTC.

The chain employs TRBV11-2 and TRBJ2-1; D unresolved. The germline CDR1 and CDR2 sequences are SGHAT and FQNNGV. The CDR3 is 13 residues long. Trimming stripped 2 bases from V and 1 base from J, with 3 bases between. The CDR3 reads CASSLISYNEQFF. CDR3 nucleotide sequence: TGTGCCAGCAGCTTAATATCCTACAATGAGCAGTTCTTC. Full variable domain (outside the CDR3, taken from reference TRBV11-2 and TRBJ2-1): EAGVAQSPRYKIIEKRQSVAFWCNPISGHATLYWYQQILGQGPKLLIQFQNNGVVDDSQLPKDRFSAERLKGVDSTLKIQPAKLEDSAVYLCASSLISYNEQFFGPGTRLTVL.

The chain carries TRBV2 and TRBJ1-1, with D unclear. V was clipped by 9 bases and J by 5 bases, with 7 bases between them. Germline CDR1 reads SNHLY; CDR2 reads FYNNEI. CDR3 length: 10 residues. The CDR3: CASAETEAFF. The CDR3 DNA reads as TGTGCCAGTGCGGAGACTGAAGCTTTCTTT.

The CDR3 DNA reads TGTGGTGGAGGGGAGCAGTTCTTC. Protein product: CGGGEQFF. This sequence joins TRBV2 and TRBJ2-1; maybe TRBD2 (6 bases). CDR1 is SNHLY, CDR2 FYNNEI, per germline. The CDR3 extends over 8 amino acids. Full variable domain (remainder filled in from reference TRBV2 and TRBJ2-1): EPEVTQTPSHQVTQMGQEVILRCVPISNHLYFYWYRQILGQKVEFLVSFYNNEISEKSEIFDDQFSVERPDGSNFTLKIRSTKLEDSAMYFCGGGEQFFGPGTRLTVL.

This clone has a handful of counts. The sample has other DNA sequences that encode this CDR3 too. The CDR3: CASSQGGNYGYTF. The DNA for the CDR3 is TGTGCCAGCAGCCAGGGAGGGAACTATGGCTACACCTTC. V usage is TRBV3-1 (or the pseudogene TRBV3-2) and J usage is TRBJ1-2; D is uncertain. Looked up from germline, CDR1 is LGHDT and CDR2 is YNNKEL (reference sequence). V lost 3 bases, J lost 2 bases, and 7 bases lay in between. CDR3 length: 13 residues.

V is TRBV20-1 and J is TRBJ2-3; D not certain. The germline V gene has CDR1 DFQATT and CDR2 SNEGSKA (reference sequence). V shed 6 bases and J shed 2 bases, with 3 bases lying between them. This CDR3 contains 10 residues. The CDR3 loop is CSASTDTQYF. The CDR3 DNA reads as TGCAGTGCCTCCACAGATACGCAGTATTTT.

The rearrangement links TRBV7-2 to TRBJ2-3, with TRBD2 matching over 13 bases. The CDR3 extends over 16 amino acids. Germline trimming cut 5 bases from V and 2 bases from J; bases unmatched to any gene: 4. Germline assignment: CDR1 SGHTA and CDR2 FQGNSA. The DNA of the CDR3 is TGTGCCAGCAGCGATGGACTAGCGGGGGCCACAGATACGCAGTATTTT. This gives the protein CASSDGLAGATDTQYF.

The chain uses TRBV2 and TRBJ2-7, with 9 bases fitting TRBD2. CDR1 SNHLY and CDR2 FYNNEI come from the germline V gene. The CDR3 is 15 residues long. Losses at the gene ends were 3 bases for V and 0 bases for J; bases not matched to a gene: 3. The CDR3 here is CASSDQRGVSYEQYV. The CDR3 bases are TGTGCCAGCAGTGATCAGCGGGGGGTCTCCTACGAGCAGTACGTC.

The V and J genes are TRBV7-2 and TRBJ2-1; 16 bases match TRBD2. Germline assignment: CDR1 SGHTA and CDR2 FQGNSA. This CDR3 spans 15 amino acids. The trim removed 4 bases at V and 9 bases at J, leaving 3 bases unmatched. The CDR3 nucleotides read TGTGCCAGCAGCTCGGGACTAGCGGGGGGGACTGAGCAGTTCTTC. Residues: CASSSGLAGGTEQFF.

CDR3 nucleotides: TGTGCTAGTGGTTTGAGCTTCAACACTGAAGCTTTCTTT. This translates into CASGLSFNTEAFF. The chain links TRBV12-5 to TRBJ1-1; D uncertain. Germline lookup yields CDR1 LGHNT and CDR2 FRNRAP. This CDR3 is built from 13 residues. The germline V and J ends were trimmed by 2 bases and 2 bases, with 6 bases remaining between them.

The count of this clone is one. The chain uses TRBV19 and TRBJ2-6; 8 positions agree with TRBD2. V trimming: 8 bases; J trimming: 0 bases; junction bases outside the gene matches: 6. Germline assignment: CDR1 LNHDA and CDR2 SQIVND (reference sequence). CDR3 length: 16 amino acids. The CDR3, as DNA: TGTGCCAGTTTTTCTGCGGGGGGCTCTGGGGCCAACGTCCTGACTTTC. It translates to CASFSAGGSGANVLTF.

J is TRBJ2-7 and V is TRBV6-5; 8 nucleotides agree with TRBD2. V shed 6 bases and J 4 bases; nucleotides not matched to a gene: 8. This CDR3 is built from 14 residues. Germline CDR1 MNHEY, CDR2 SVGAGI. CDR3 in DNA: TGTGCCAGCAGCCGTAGCGGGGACACTTACGAGCAGTACGTC. Protein product: CASSRSGDTYEQYV.

The CDR3 bases are TGTGCCAGCGCCGCGACAGGGGGCGCTTTCGCCGGGGAGCTGTTTTTT. This codes for CASAATGGAFAGELFF. The rearrangement links TRBV9 to TRBJ2-2, with TRBD1 identical over 10 bases. J was trimmed by 6 bases and V by 7 bases; bases with no gene match: 12. CDR1 is SGDLS and CDR2 is YYNGEE in the germline V gene. This CDR3 spans 16 amino acids.